These T cell receptor beta chains were read from a single sample in a study of CD8 T cells in Susac syndrome. TCRdb independently ran MiXCR on the immunoSEQ multiplex PCR reads; one entry per CDR3 protein. The data show approximately 130,000 distinct CDR3 sequences, around 95% seen once. Sequenced sample: CD4+ T cells from PBMCs. Every receptor here comes from a human donor in good health. CDR3s include the opening cysteine and the closing phenylalanine or tryptophan. The D gene is left open where the match is weak. Where a row states a size, it is once, few, many or the class of an expanded clone; other rows omit it.

J gene	D gene	CDR3 length	V gene	clone size	CDR3 protein	CDR3 DNA
TRBJ2-2	.	17	TRBV3-1	once	CASSPPGILGSTGELFF	TGTGCCAGCAGCCCACCCGGCATTCTGGGCAGCACCGGGGAGCTGTTTTTT
TRBJ1-5	.	14	TRBV19	.	CASSHRGDEGPQHF	TGTGCCAGTAGTCACCGGGGGGACGAAGGTCCCCAGCATTTT
TRBJ2-7	TRBD1	13	TRBV7-7	.	CASSQGGAKEQYF	TGTGCTAGCAGCCAAGGGGGCGCGAAGGAGCAGTACTTC
TRBJ1-1	TRBD1	15	TRBV19	.	CASSAFYRGATEAFF	TGTGCCAGTAGTGCCTTTTACAGGGGGGCAACTGAAGCTTTCTTT
TRBJ2-2	.	13	TRBV20-1	.	CSASQASTGELFF	TGCAGTGCTTCTCAGGCGAGCACCGGGGAGCTGTTTTTT
TRBJ1-3	.	16	TRBV18	.	CASSRLTGRTGNTIYF	TGTGCCAGCTCACGACTAACAGGGAGAACTGGAAACACCATATATTTT
TRBJ2-5	.	13	TRBV7-9	.	CASSLWRAETQYF	TGTGCCAGCAGCTTATGGAGGGCAGAGACCCAGTACTTC
TRBJ2-2	.	15	TRBV9	.	CASSVAPENTGELFF	TGTGCCAGCAGCGTAGCCCCAGAAAACACCGGGGAGCTGTTTTTT
TRBJ1-4	.	14	TRBV10-3	.	CAISEVATNEKLFF	TGTGCCATCAGTGAAGTAGCAACTAATGAAAAACTGTTTTTT
TRBJ2-3	TRBD1	14	TRBV6-5	.	CASTTGGGTDTQYF	TGTGCCAGTACGACAGGGGGAGGAACAGATACGCAGTATTTT
TRBJ1-2	.	15	TRBV20-1	.	CSHDPTSGPSYGYTF	TGCAGTCATGACCCCACCTCGGGACCGTCCTATGGCTACACCTTC
TRBJ2-2	TRBD1	13	TRBV11-2	.	CASSRDRHGELFF	TGTGCCAGCAGCCGGGACAGACACGGGGAGCTGTTTTTT
TRBJ2-2	.	15	TRBV28	.	CASSLSGLITGELFF	TGTGCCAGCAGTTTATCTGGGCTGATCACCGGGGAGCTGTTTTTT
TRBJ1-4	.	12	TRBV5-6	.	CASSLVGEKLFF	TGTGCCAGCAGCTTGGTGGGTGAAAAACTGTTTTTT
TRBJ1-1	.	15	TRBV24-1	.	CATSRCPPVDTEAFF	TGTGCCACCAGTAGATGCCCCCCTGTGGACACTGAAGCTTTCTTT
TRBJ1-5	.	17	TRBV5-1	.	CASSPDGGWLSNQPQHF	TGCGCCAGCAGCCCGGACGGGGGATGGCTTAGCAATCAGCCCCAGCATTTT
TRBJ2-1	.	14	TRBV5-1	.	CASSLEYSYNEQFF	TGCGCCAGCAGCTTGGAGTACTCCTACAATGAGCAGTTCTTC
TRBJ1-4	TRBD1	15	TRBV20-1	once	CSASSGQGTNEKLFF	TGCAGTGCTAGTAGTGGACAGGGTACTAATGAAAAACTGTTTTTT
TRBJ1-4	.	14	TRBV19	once	CASTMGDPSEKLFF	TGTGCCAGTACGATGGGGGACCCAAGTGAAAAACTGTTTTTT
TRBJ1-6	.	13	TRBV20-1	.	CSARQSGPSPLHF	TGCAGTGCTAGGCAATCCGGGCCTTCACCCCTCCACTTT
TRBJ2-3	.	15	TRBV6-2/TRBV6-3	.	CASSGGALSTDTQYF	TGTGCCAGCAGCGGAGGGGCCCTAAGCACAGATACGCAGTATTTT
TRBJ2-7	.	13	TRBV6-2/TRBV6-3	.	CASSYKLGGEQYF	TGTGCCAGCAGTTATAAATTGGGCGGCGAGCAGTACTTC
TRBJ1-1	.	16	TRBV6-6	once	CASSFQFVSMNTEAFF	TGTGCCAGCAGTTTTCAATTTGTGTCTATGAACACTGAAGCTTTCTTT
TRBJ2-7	.	13	TRBV6-6	.	CASSSGSPWVPYF	TGTGCCAGCAGTTCTGGATCCCCCTGGGTACCGTACTTC
TRBJ1-5	TRBD1	16	TRBV4-1	.	CASSQDGTGGNQPQHF	TGCGCCAGCAGCCAAGACGGAACAGGGGGAAATCAGCCCCAGCATTTT
TRBJ1-4	.	14	TRBV5-4	.	CASSLWQENEKLFF	TGTGCCAGCAGCTTGTGGCAGGAGAATGAAAAACTGTTTTTT
TRBJ1-5	.	13	TRBV20-1	.	CSASVRPNQPQHF	TGCAGTGCTAGTGTTCGCCCCAATCAGCCCCAGCATTTT
TRBJ2-1	.	13	TRBV29-1	.	CSVERAQSDEQFF	TGCAGCGTTGAAAGGGCTCAATCGGATGAGCAGTTCTTC
TRBJ2-3	TRBD2	15	TRBV2	.	CASRIAGGSTDTQYF	TGTGCCAGCAGAATAGCGGGAGGGAGCACAGATACGCAGTATTTT
TRBJ1-1	.	17	TRBV12-3/TRBV12-4	once	CASSHPDGLALNTEAFF	TGTGCCAGCAGCCACCCTGACGGCTTGGCCCTAAACACTGAAGCTTTCTTT
TRBJ1-1	.	14	TRBV29-1	.	CSAGTGTRNTEAFF	TGCAGCGCCGGGACCGGGACCCGGAACACTGAAGCTTTCTTT
TRBJ1-6	TRBD1	13	TRBV30	few	CALGQGHNSPLHF	TGTGCCCTCGGACAGGGGCATAATTCACCCCTCCACTTT
TRBJ1-2	.	14	TRBV12-3/TRBV12-4	.	CASSPGIGIFGYTF	TGTGCCAGCAGCCCAGGGATTGGGATTTTTGGCTACACCTTC
TRBJ2-1	TRBD2	17	TRBV4-1	.	CASSQDLSGNSYNEQFF	TGCGCCAGCAGCCAGGACCTTAGCGGGAACTCCTACAATGAGCAGTTCTTC
TRBJ2-7	TRBD2	14	TRBV12-3/TRBV12-4	.	CASSKGRGSYEQYF	TGTGCCAGCAGTAAGGGGAGGGGATCCTACGAGCAGTACTTC